The 5 T cell receptor beta chains below all came from one sample that was sequenced in a study of blood T cell repertoires in COVID-19. Profiling relied on immunoSEQ multiplex PCR, and the TCRdb table lists in-frame clones only, not all of them. The sample shows 200,000 to 250,000 clones, approximately 90% of them seen only once. Sequencing input: peripheral blood. These receptor sequences come from a man aged 25 to 40 with COVID-19, enrolled during active disease.

The chain has TRBV19 and TRBJ2-7, with D perhaps matching TRBD1 (5 bases). The V gene's germline CDR1 is LNHDA and CDR2 SQIVND (reference sequence). V lost 0 bases and J lost 6, with 15 bases in between. The CDR3 runs to 15 residues. The CDR3 bases are TGTGCCAGTAGTATAGAAGTCCGCAGGGCGGCCGAGCAGTACTTC. Its protein is CASSIEVRRAAEQYF.

CDR3 region: CAWSLHRGYQPQHF. CDR3 nucleotides: TGTGCCTGGAGTCTACACAGGGGATATCAGCCCCAGCATTTT. The rearrangement links TRBV30 to TRBJ1-5; 7 nucleotides agree with TRBD1. V shed 2 bases and J 5 bases; nucleotides not matched to a gene: 6. CDR1 and CDR2 from the germline V gene are GTSNPN and SVGIG (reference sequence). This CDR3 region has 14 residues.

The chain couples TRBV5-1 to TRBJ2-1, with TRBD1 identical over 7 bases. CDR1 and CDR2 (germline): SGHRS, YFSETQ. There are 15 residues in the CDR3. V dropped 0 bases and J dropped 4; count of bases not matched to a gene: 4. CDR3 bases: TGCGCCAGCAGCTTGGGGGGACAGCAGTACAATGAGCAGTTCTTC. Encoded protein: CASSLGGQQYNEQFF.

The chain couples TRBV27 to TRBJ1-1; unclear D gene. Germline CDR1 is MNHEY and CDR2 is SMNVEV (reference sequence). V lost 5 bases to trimming and J lost 1 base, with 8 bases between them. CDR3 length equals 13 residues. The CDR3 region is CASSPAGNTEAFF. CDR3 bases: TGTGCCAGCAGTCCCGCAGGGAACACTGAAGCTTTCTTT.

The sample holds one count of this clone. The chain joins TRBV4-3 to TRBJ1-2; 7 nucleotides line up with TRBD1. The CDR3 covers 15 residues. Looked up from germline, CDR1 is LGHNA and CDR2 is YSLEER. The junction had 7 bases not matched to a gene; V was cut back by 0 bases and J by 6 bases. CDR3 region: CASSQDLLTGDGYTF. The CDR3 DNA reads as TGCGCCAGCAGCCAAGATCTTTTAACAGGGGATGGCTACACCTTC.